These 11 T cell receptor beta chains originate from one sample sequenced in a study of blood T cell repertoires in COVID-19. Profiling relied on immunoSEQ multiplex PCR, and the TCRdb table lists in-frame clones only, not all of them. The data hold roughly 100,000 clones, with about 75% observed a single time. The sequencing sample was made of peripheral blood. The receptors were sampled from a woman aged 70-85 years with acute or convalescent COVID-19.

A remark on this clone: Other nucleotide sequences from this sample produce the same CDR3. The V and J genes are TRBV5-1 and TRBJ2-3, with D possibly being TRBD2 (6 bases). This CDR3 has 15 residues. CDR1 SGHRS and CDR2 YFSETQ come from the germline V gene. Deletions cut 0 bases from V and 6 bases from J, with 14 bases between. In DNA form, the CDR3 reads TGCGCCAGCAGCTTGGACGGTGGGGGAGGCGATACGCAGTATTTT. Its translation is CASSLDGGGGDTQYF.

The chain links TRBV11-1 to TRBJ2-7, with a weak D call TRBD1 (5 bases). CDR1 and CDR2 from the germline V gene are SGHAT and FQDESV (reference sequence). This CDR3 contains 14 residues. Between the trimmed V and J ends, which lost 3 bases and 2 bases, there was a span of 11 bases. The CDR3 region is CASSFSRQTYEQYF. The CDR3 coding sequence is TGTGCCAGCAGCTTTTCCCGACAGACCTACGAGCAGTACTTC.

This clone was found once. The CDR3: CASSLGQGAYEQYF. DNA of the CDR3: TGTGCCAGCAGCTTAGGACAGGGGGCGTACGAGCAGTACTTC. The chain couples TRBV11-3 to TRBJ2-7, with 10 nucleotides matching TRBD1. Germline CDR1 is SGHNT and CDR2 is YENEEA. V was clipped by 1 base and J by 4 bases; unmatched bases: 1. The CDR3 runs 14 residues.

The rearrangement links TRBV18 to TRBJ1-5, with D possibly matching TRBD1 (5 bases). In germline, CDR1 is KGHSH, CDR2 LQKENI. Trimming took off 3 bases at V and 1 base at J, with 10 bases between the two ends. This CDR3 is built from 15 residues. CDR3 coding DNA: TGTGCCAGCTCACCGGGGGGTAGGAGCAATCAGCCCCAGCATTTT. Translated, it gives CASSPGGRSNQPQHF.

The chain carries TRBV2 and TRBJ2-7; 9 bases fit TRBD1. The CDR3 sequence is 15 residues long. V trimming: 7 bases; J trimming: 2 bases; junction bases outside the gene matches: 9. Germline CDR1 is SNHLY and CDR2 is FYNNEI. DNA of the CDR3: TGTGCCAGCACCGAGCGGGACAGGGATCCCTACGAGCAGTACTTC. Amino acids: CASTERDRDPYEQYF. The entire variable domain, with the rest obtained from reference TRBV2 and TRBJ2-7, is as follows: EPEVTQTPSHQVTQMGQEVILRCVPISNHLYFYWYRQILGQKVEFLVSFYNNEISEKSEIFDDQFSVERPDGSNFTLKIRSTKLEDSAMYFCASTERDRDPYEQYFGPGTRLTVT.

The rearrangement joins TRBV20-1 to TRBJ1-1; no reliable D call. Germline CDR1 DFQATT, CDR2 SNEGSKA (reference sequence). Trimming took 2 bases from V and 4 from J, leaving 5 bases between them. The CDR3 has 11 amino acids. This chain's CDR3 is CSARLVTEAFF. Here the CDR3 DNA reads TGCAGTGCTAGACTTGTCACTGAAGCTTTCTTT.

In its sample, this clone was seen many times. The chain links TRBV10-2 to TRBJ2-2, with a possible D match to TRBD2 (6 bases). This CDR3 spans 14 amino acids. The germline V and J ends were trimmed by 7 bases and 6 bases, with 15 bases remaining between them. The germline V gene encodes CDR1 WSHSY and CDR2 SAAADI. The CDR3 DNA sequence: TGCGCCAGCAACCTAGCGCAGGGATCCGGGGAGCTGTTTTTT. Translation: CASNLAQGSGELFF.

This chain links TRBV19 with TRBJ1-2; 7 bases line up with TRBD1. The CDR3 is 13 amino acids. The V gene end was trimmed by 7 bases and the J gene end by 5 bases; junction bases not matched to a gene: 7. The germline V gene has CDR1 LNHDA and CDR2 SQIVND (reference sequence). The CDR3 loop reads CASTQTGRYGYTF. CDR3 in DNA: TGTGCCAGTACCCAGACAGGGCGATATGGCTACACCTTC.

This clone has just one count. The chain's CDR3 is CASSPGQPRGEKLFF. CDR3 bases: TGTGCCAGCTCACCAGGACAGCCTCGCGGCGAAAAACTGTTTTTT. This sequence joins TRBV18 and TRBJ1-4, with TRBD1 as a possible D gene (6 bases). The ends were cut back, 2 bases at V and 8 bases at J, with 15 bases in the middle. The CDR3 is made up of 15 amino acids. Germline CDR1 reads KGHSH; CDR2 reads LQKENI.

This chain connects TRBV6-5 to TRBJ1-1; D may be TRBD1 (5 bases). Looked up from germline, CDR1 is MNHEY and CDR2 is SVGAGI. V dropped 0 bases and J dropped 4 bases, with 15 bases sitting between them. This CDR3 has 16 amino acids. Written as DNA, the CDR3 is TGTGCCAGCAGTTACTCCACCCAGGGCGGGGGCACTGAAGCTTTCTTT. Protein sequence: CASSYSTQGGGTEAFF.

The chain is built from TRBV5-1 and TRBJ1-3; 7 bases line up with TRBD1. The CDR3 covers 13 residues. After removal of 1 base from V and 7 bases from J, the junction contained 2 bases not matched to a gene. The germline V gene encodes CDR1 SGHRS and CDR2 YFSETQ. The CDR3 bases are TGCGCCAGCAGCTTGACAGGGGAGAACACCATATATTTT. Encoded protein: CASSLTGENTIYF.